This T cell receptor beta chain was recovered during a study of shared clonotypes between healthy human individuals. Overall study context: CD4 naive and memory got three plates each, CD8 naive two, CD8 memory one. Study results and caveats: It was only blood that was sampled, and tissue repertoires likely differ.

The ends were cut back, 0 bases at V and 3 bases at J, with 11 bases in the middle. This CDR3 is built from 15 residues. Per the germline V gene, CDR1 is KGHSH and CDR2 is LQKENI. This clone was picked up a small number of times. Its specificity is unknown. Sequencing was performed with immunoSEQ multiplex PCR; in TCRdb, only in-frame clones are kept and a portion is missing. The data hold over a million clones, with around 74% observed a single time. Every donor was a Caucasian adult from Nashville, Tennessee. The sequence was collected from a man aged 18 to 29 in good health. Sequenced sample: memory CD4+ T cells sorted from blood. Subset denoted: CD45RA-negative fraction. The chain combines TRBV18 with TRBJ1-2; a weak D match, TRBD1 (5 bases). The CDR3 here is CASSPPAQADYGYTF. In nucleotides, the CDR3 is TGTGCCAGCTCACCACCTGCACAGGCAGACTATGGCTACACCTTC.